This TCR beta chain was observed in a study of shared clonotypes between healthy human individuals. Overall study results and limits: Despite large depth, rarefaction showed incomplete sorted-subset sequencing. Roughly 5% of naive CD4 clonotypes were shared across several donors.

Regarding this clone: Its antigen is as yet unknown.

Germline V CDR1 and CDR2: WSHSY, SAAADI. V shed 0 bases and J 8 bases; nucleotides not matched to a gene: 2. The CDR3 spans 14 residues. Deep was the level used in running the assay. Investigators spread the genomic DNA of each subset evenly over several immunoSEQ plates. Produced via immunoSEQ multiplex PCR; TCRdb's table is partial and in-frame only. The repertoire holds under 1,900,000 clones, with 97% to 99% as singletons. The TCR sequence derives from a man aged 25-45 years in good health. This chain uses TRBV10-2 with TRBJ1-4; 8 positions match TRBD1. Sequencing was done on a sample of naive CD4+ T cells sorted from blood. Described subset: CD45RA+ positively selected. This chain's CDR3 is CASSESTGVEKLFF. The CDR3 nucleotides are TGCGCCAGCAGTGAGTCGACAGGGGTCGAAAAACTGTTTTTT.